The 10 T cell receptor beta chains reported below all come from one sample, sequenced in a study of technical replicates of blood from a few donors (dated by TCRdb to about 2017). The library was produced with the immunoSEQ multiplex PCR assay. TCRdb holds this immuneACCESS table with in-frame rearrangements only. Some clones are missing; in checked studies, unresolved V genes explain under half, and the rest has no known cause. Present in this sample are tens of thousands of clones, around 95% of which were seen just once. The ten largest clonotypes hold 0.36% of the sample. Material for sequencing was T cells isolated from PBMCs. These TCRs come from a human donor in good health.

This chain links TRBV2 with TRBJ2-2, with 7 bases fitting TRBD2. The CDR3 is 15 amino acids. J lost 0 bases, V lost 6 bases, and 4 bases had no gene match. Germline V lookup: CDR1 SNHLY, CDR2 FYNNEI. CDR3 coding DNA: TGTGCCAGCAGGCGACTAGCCGCGAACACCGGGGAGCTGTTTTTT. Translating it yields CASRRLAANTGELFF.

The chain couples TRBV4-1 to TRBJ2-7, with 7 bases fitting TRBD2. V was pared by 4 bases and J by 7 bases, with 16 bases of the junction left unmatched. CDR1 is MGHRA and CDR2 is YSYEKL in the germline V gene. The CDR3 is 16 amino acids. DNA for the CDR3: TGCGCCAGCAGCCGGGCGGCGGGAGCCACCGGGGGGGAGCAGTACTTC. Amino acids: CASSRAAGATGGEQYF.

J is TRBJ1-2 and V is TRBV6-1; 7 nucleotides agree with TRBD1. Germline CDR1 is MNHNS and CDR2 is SASEGT. This CDR3 region has 17 residues. V was clipped by 2 bases and J by 3 bases; unmatched bases: 12. The CDR3 nucleotides read TGTGCCAGCAGTGAAAATTGGGTGGCAGGGGGAGACTATGGCTACACCTTC. Translated, it gives CASSENWVAGGDYGYTF.

This clone was seen a few times. V usage is TRBV5-1 and J usage is TRBJ1-1; D call uncertain. The germline V and J ends were trimmed by 0 bases and 3 bases, with 6 bases remaining between them. Per germline, CDR1 SGHRS and CDR2 YFSETQ. This CDR3 has 13 amino acids. Here the CDR3 reads CASSLDRDTEAFF. Here the CDR3 DNA reads TGCGCCAGCAGCTTGGACCGAGACACTGAAGCTTTCTTT.

The table lists this clone with a count of one. This chain joins TRBV27 and TRBJ1-2; 9 nucleotides line up with TRBD1. With V trimmed by 7 bases and J by 5 bases, 5 bases remained unmatched. Germline assignment: CDR1 MNHEY and CDR2 SMNVEV (reference sequence). The CDR3 is 13 residues long. The CDR3 is CASTMGQGYGYTF. Written as DNA, the CDR3 is TGTGCCAGCACCATGGGACAGGGATATGGCTACACCTTC.

The V call is TRBV4-1, the J call TRBJ1-3, with D hard to call. Between the trimmed V and J ends, which lost 2 bases and 0 bases, there was a span of 11 bases. The V gene's germline CDR1 is MGHRA and CDR2 YSYEKL. CDR3 length equals 16 residues. CDR3 sequence reads: CASSQLRGISGNTIYF. The CDR3 DNA sequence: TGCGCCAGCAGCCAACTACGCGGGATCTCTGGAAACACCATATATTTT.

The V gene is TRBV11-3, the J gene TRBJ1-1, with D tentatively TRBD1 (6 bases). CDR1 and CDR2 from the germline V gene are SGHNT and YENEEA. The CDR3 is 16 amino acids. V lost 1 base and J 0 bases, leaving 12 bases between the germline ends. CDR3 in amino acids: CASSLVPGAMNTEAFF. The DNA for the CDR3 is TGTGCCAGCAGCTTAGTACCAGGGGCAATGAACACTGAAGCTTTCTTT.

The V and J genes are TRBV30 and TRBJ2-7, with D perhaps TRBD2 (6 bases). Trimming stripped 1 base from V and 6 bases from J, with 13 bases between. The CDR3 is made up of 13 amino acids. Germline-derived CDR1 and CDR2 are GTSNPN and SVGIG (reference sequence). CDR3 sequence reads: CAWSARLDGEQYF. CDR3 sequence (DNA): TGTGCCTGGAGTGCCAGACTAGATGGCGAGCAGTACTTC.

The chain recombines TRBV7-6 with TRBJ1-1, with 8 bases that match TRBD1. Germline V CDR1 and CDR2: SGHVS, FNYEAQ. CDR3 length: 15 amino acids. V lost 2 bases to trimming and J lost 3 bases; unmatched junction nucleotides: 5. This CDR3 is CASSLNRQGYTEAFF. The CDR3 coding sequence is TGTGCCAGCAGCTTAAACCGACAGGGGTACACTGAAGCTTTCTTT.

In its sample, this clone was seen once. V usage is TRBV21-1 and J usage is TRBJ1-5; the table's D gene call, TRBD1, was not cross checked with the DNA. TRBV21-1 is a known pseudogene. The CDR3 totals 15 residues. Written as DNA, the CDR3 is TGTGCCAGCAGCAAAGCCGCGGGACAGGGCCAGCCCCAGCATTTT. It codes for CASSKAAGQGQPQHF.